Here is one TCR beta chain with its context. This clonotype turned up a few times. Its antigen remains undetermined. No base quality values were provided; no much bigger clone lies one nucleotide off. This sample was included in a study of CD8+CD57+ T cells in acquired aplastic anemia (dated by TCRdb to between 2017 and 2018). A note on the overall study: DNA extracted from sorted CD4+ and CD8+ cells had a mean of approximately 3.4 ug, with a range of about 0.18 to 27.4 ug. CD8+CD57+ expansion was defined as a frequency above the mean frequency observed in healthy subjects. Results the study describes overall, beyond this receptor: Fewer than 30 CD8+ CDR3 sequences were found in both patients and controls but appeared to be highly expressed in patients and within the immunodominant clones of the patients. Between patients and healthy controls, no significant difference in CD8+ Simpson's diversity was found (P=0.060).

Flow cytometry had shown CD8+CD57+ cell expansion in the patients selected for sequencing. All patients had severe acquired aplastic anemia diagnosed by International Study of Aplastic Anemia and Agranulocytosis and Camitta criteria. No therapy had been received by the patients at the time of blood sampling. In the study, sorted CD4+ and CD8+ blood T cells from patients with severe aplastic anemia and from healthy subjects underwent deep sequencing of TCR repertoires. Patients were enrolled under clinicaltrials.gov protocols 00001620, 01623167, 00001397, 00071045, 00081523 and 00961064 in the USA. Ficoll-Paque density gradient centrifugation was used to isolate peripheral blood mononuclear cells. Before DNA extraction, CD4+ and CD8+ T cells were sorted by FACS or by magnetic beads. V loses 3 bases, J loses 7 bases, and the germline ends lie 9 bases apart. The germline V gene gives CDR1 as SGHVS and CDR2 as FQNEAQ. The CDR3 covers 12 residues, taking in both the cysteine and the phenylalanine. CDR3 DNA is the only sequence kept; it has 36 bases, read in frame from the first base.

TCR beta VDJ combination and CDR3 sequence profiling used genomic DNA as the template. An Illumina HiSeq 2000 was the platform used for TCR repertoire sequencing. The original methods were these. TRBV/TRBJ rearrangement plots, CDR3 size and DJ length profiles, and Simpson's diversity index were used to assess repertoires. Whichever DNA sequence was most abundant in the deep sequencing data was defined as the immunodominant clone. CDR3 amino acid sequences were screened for sharing across subjects and were compared with published repertoires and the VDJdb database. TCRdb cleaned the public reads at Q25 with fastp, built clones with MiXCR and kept in-frame beta chains. CDR3 protein sequences are deduplicated, and each keeps its most common genes and DNA. The V and J calls, along with clone size, are taken from TCRdb and not from the paper's own processing. The sample yields 200,000 or so distinct CDR3 sequences; more than 45% were counted once. The ten most abundant clones make up over 7.5% of the sample.

The receptor comes from a human donor with aplastic anemia. The chain links TRBV7-8 with TRBJ1-1; the D gene lacks a confident call. The sequencing sample was made of sorted CD4+, CD8+, or CD8+CD57+ T cells (not recorded which) from PBMCs. Here is the DNA: TGTGCCAGCAGCTTCGGCTCCCTTGAAGCTTTCTTT. Its product reads: CASSFGSLEAFF.